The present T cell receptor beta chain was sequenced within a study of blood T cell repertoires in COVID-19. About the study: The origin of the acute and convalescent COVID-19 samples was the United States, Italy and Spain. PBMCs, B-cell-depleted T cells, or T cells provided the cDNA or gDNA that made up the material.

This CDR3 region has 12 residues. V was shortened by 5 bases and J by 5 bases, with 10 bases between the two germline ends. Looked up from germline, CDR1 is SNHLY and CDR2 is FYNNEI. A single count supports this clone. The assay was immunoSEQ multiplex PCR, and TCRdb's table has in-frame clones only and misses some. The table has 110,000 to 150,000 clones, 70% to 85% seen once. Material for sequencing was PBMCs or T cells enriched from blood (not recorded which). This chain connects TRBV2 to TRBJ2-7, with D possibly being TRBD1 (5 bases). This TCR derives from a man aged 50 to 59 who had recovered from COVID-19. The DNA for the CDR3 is TGTGCCAGCAGTTCTGACAGCGACGAGCAGTACTTC. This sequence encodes CASSSDSDEQYF.